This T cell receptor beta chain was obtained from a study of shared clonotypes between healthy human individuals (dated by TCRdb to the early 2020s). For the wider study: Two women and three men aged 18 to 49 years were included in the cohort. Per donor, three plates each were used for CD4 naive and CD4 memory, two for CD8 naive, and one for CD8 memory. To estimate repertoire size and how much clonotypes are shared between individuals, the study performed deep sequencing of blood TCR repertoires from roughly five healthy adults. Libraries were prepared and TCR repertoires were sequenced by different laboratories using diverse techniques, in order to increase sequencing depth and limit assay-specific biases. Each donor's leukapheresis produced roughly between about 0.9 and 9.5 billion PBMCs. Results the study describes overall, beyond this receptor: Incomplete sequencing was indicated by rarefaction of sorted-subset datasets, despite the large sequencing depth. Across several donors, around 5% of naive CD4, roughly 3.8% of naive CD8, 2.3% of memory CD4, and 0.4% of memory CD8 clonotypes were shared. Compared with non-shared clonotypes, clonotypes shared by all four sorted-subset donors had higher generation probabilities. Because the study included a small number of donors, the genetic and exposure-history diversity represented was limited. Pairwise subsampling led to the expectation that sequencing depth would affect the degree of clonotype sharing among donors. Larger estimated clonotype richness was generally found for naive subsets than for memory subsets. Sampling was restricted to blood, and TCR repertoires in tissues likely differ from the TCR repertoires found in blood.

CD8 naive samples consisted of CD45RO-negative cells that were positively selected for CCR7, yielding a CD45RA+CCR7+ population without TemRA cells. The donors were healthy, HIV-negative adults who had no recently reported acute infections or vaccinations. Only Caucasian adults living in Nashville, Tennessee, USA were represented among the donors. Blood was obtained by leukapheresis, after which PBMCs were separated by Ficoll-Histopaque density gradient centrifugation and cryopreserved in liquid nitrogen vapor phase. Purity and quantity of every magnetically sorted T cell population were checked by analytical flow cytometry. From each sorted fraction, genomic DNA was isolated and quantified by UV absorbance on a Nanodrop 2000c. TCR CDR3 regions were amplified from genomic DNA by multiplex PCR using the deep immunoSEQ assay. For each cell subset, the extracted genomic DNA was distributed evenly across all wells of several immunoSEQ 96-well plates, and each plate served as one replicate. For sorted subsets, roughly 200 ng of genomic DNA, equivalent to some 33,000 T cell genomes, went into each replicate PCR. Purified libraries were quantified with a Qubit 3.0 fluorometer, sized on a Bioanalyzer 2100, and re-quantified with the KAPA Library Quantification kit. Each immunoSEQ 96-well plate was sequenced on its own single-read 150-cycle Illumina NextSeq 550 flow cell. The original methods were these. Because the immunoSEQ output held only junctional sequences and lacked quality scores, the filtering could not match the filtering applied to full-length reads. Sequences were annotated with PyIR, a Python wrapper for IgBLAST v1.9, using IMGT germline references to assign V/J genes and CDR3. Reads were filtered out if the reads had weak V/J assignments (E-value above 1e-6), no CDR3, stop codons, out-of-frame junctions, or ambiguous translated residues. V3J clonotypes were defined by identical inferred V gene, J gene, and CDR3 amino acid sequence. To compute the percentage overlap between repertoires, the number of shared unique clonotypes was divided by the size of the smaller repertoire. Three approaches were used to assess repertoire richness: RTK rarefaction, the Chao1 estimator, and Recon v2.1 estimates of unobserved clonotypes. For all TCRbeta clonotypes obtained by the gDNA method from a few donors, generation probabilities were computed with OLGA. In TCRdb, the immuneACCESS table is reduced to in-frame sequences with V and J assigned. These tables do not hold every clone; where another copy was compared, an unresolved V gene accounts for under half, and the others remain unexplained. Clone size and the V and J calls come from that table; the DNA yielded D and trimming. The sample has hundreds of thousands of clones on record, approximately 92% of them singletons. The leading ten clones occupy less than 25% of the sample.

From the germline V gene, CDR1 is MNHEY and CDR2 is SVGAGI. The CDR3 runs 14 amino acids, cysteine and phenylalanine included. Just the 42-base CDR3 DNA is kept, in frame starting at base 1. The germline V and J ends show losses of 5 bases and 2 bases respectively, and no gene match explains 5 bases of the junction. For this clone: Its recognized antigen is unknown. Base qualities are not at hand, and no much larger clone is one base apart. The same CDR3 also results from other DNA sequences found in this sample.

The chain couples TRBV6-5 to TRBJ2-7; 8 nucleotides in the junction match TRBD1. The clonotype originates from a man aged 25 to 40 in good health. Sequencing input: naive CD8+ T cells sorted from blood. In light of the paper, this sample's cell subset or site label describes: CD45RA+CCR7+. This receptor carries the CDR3 CASSDRGGPYEQYF. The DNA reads TGTGCCAGCAGTGACAGGGGTGGGCCCTACGAGCAGTACTTC.